This T cell receptor beta chain derives from a study of persistence of HIV-infected CD4 T cells. In the study overall: The sample holds CD4+ T cells responsive to CMV or HIV-1 Gag. Blood samples, up to 180 mL, came from multiple time points, except a couple of leukapheresis donors sampled once. Study results and caveats: Rare CMV-responding cells carrying HIV-1 proviruses were not analyzed separately for TCR.

V was trimmed by 5 bases and J by 3 bases, leaving 4 bases between them. The CDR3 totals 11 residues. Germline loops: CDR1 MNHEY, CDR2 SVGAGI. The stimulus was an HIV-1 Gag 15-mer peptide pool, 1 ug/peptide/mL. Memory cells lacking CD40L and CD69 with high CD45RO were sorted. Details on this clone: Its cognate antigen is unknown.

The immunoSEQ assay was version 4, run in survey mode. Profiled with immunoSEQ multiplex PCR; TCRdb holds only in-frame clones, not every one. The data hold about 40,000 clones, with around three quarters observed a single time. The V gene is TRBV6-5, the J gene TRBJ1-2; no clear D gene. This clonotype was obtained from an adult man with HIV who was CMV-seropositive. The sequencing used CD4+ T cells sorted from PBMCs after approximately 19-hour stimulation, collected from a patient who received antiretroviral therapy. CDR3: CASSNDYGYTF. The CDR3, as DNA: TGTGCCAGCAGTAATGACTATGGCTACACCTTC.